This T cell receptor beta chain comes out of a study of cytomegalovirus exposure and HLA in healthy donors. A multiplex PCR was run with 60 Vbeta primers and 13 Jbeta primers. The table came from immunoSEQ multiplex PCR; TCRdb's copy has only in-frame clones and leaves some out. The sample has approximately 190,000 clones; 84% are singletons. A word on this clone: Its specificity is not known.

Findings and caveats of the study: In a later analysis, productive TCRs from donors in an Asian-associated ancestry cluster reportedly carried fewer N-insertions than the cohort mean. V- and J-gene trimming of TCR beta was linked (in a later analysis) to a missense DCLRE1C variant. The study assumed roughly uniform donor sequencing depth for presence/absence analyses.

V lost 5 bases, J lost 1 base, and 15 bases lay in between. The germline V gene has CDR1 LNHNV and CDR2 YYDKDF (reference sequence). This CDR3 has 15 amino acids. The clonotype originates from a boy younger than 18 in good health and CMV-seronegative. The sequencing sample was made of PBMCs. V is TRBV15 and J is TRBJ2-7, with a weak D call TRBD1 (6 bases). The CDR3 region is CATSPAPGTSYEQYF. The CDR3 region has the DNA TGTGCCACCAGCCCGGCCCCGGGGACATCCTACGAGCAGTACTTC.